The next 11 T cell receptor beta chains were all read from a single sample in a study of human T cells and chemical hapten exposure. The time point denotes: patch test 1, 2 weeks after DPC sensitization. Treatment here: therapeutic diphenylcyclopropenone sensitization with weekly scalp DPC. TCRdb processed the RACE reads anew with MiXCR; each CDR3 protein has one entry. The table shows approximately 340,000 distinct CDR3 sequences, with approximately 6.9% occurring only once. Sequenced material: whole blood, taken in connection with sensitization to the hapten diphenylcyclopropenone (DPC). Receptor source: a woman younger than 30 with alopecia areata. Some clones in this sample may be carry-over from other donors' samples.

This chain uses TRBV12-5 with TRBJ2-5, with TRBD2 as a possible D gene (5 bases). Trimming stripped 0 bases from V and 10 bases from J, with 12 bases between. CDR1 is LGHNT, CDR2 FRNRAP, per germline. The CDR3 spans 13 residues. The CDR3, as DNA: TGTGCTAGTGGTTTGGTAGGACTCCCGGGCCAGTACTTC. It translates to CASGLVGLPGQYF. Full variable domain (missing parts from reference TRBV12-5 and TRBJ2-5): DARVTQTPRHKVTEMGQEVTMRCQPILGHNTVFWYRQTMMQGLELLAYFRNRAPLDDSGMPKDRFSAEMPDATLATLKIQPSEPRDSAVYFCASGLVGLPGQYFGPGTRLLVL.

This clonotype was observed a handful of times. The chain links TRBV6-2 or TRBV6-3 to TRBJ2-3; tentatively, D is TRBD2 (6 bases). Trimming shortened V by 8 bases and J by 9 bases, and 21 bases separated the two germline ends. The CDR3 extends over 14 amino acids. The germline V gene encodes CDR1 MNHEY and CDR2 SVGEGT. Here the CDR3 DNA reads TGTGCCAGCCAGGGCGGGACTTTTTCGGGGACGCAGTATTTT. Translated: CASQGGTFSGTQYF.

This clonotype has more than one count but fewer than ten. J is TRBJ2-3 and V is TRBV4-3, with 13 nucleotides matching TRBD2. The CDR3 runs to 16 residues. J lost 3 bases, V lost 4 bases, and 4 bases had no gene match. Germline assignment: CDR1 LGHNA and CDR2 YSLEER. As DNA, the CDR3 is TGCGCCAGCAGCCGCGGGACTAGCGGGGTTACAGATACGCAGTATTTT. This translates into CASSRGTSGVTDTQYF.

J is TRBJ2-7 and V is TRBV6-1; 7 nucleotides line up with TRBD2. In germline, CDR1 is MNHNS, CDR2 SASEGT. This CDR3 spans 15 amino acids. Trimming at V came to 7 bases and at J to 3 bases, leaving 12 bases not matched to a gene. This chain's CDR3 is CASTRAAGEFYEQYF. The CDR3 DNA reads as TGTGCCAGCACCCGAGCGGCGGGGGAGTTCTACGAGCAGTACTTC.

In this sample, this clonotype turned up a few times. The V gene is TRBV12-3 or TRBV12-4, the J gene TRBJ1-6; D not resolved. This CDR3 is 15 amino acids long. V dropped 2 bases and J dropped 9 bases, with 14 bases sitting between them. DNA of the CDR3: TGTGCCAGCAGTTTACAGGTACCTCCTAGTTCACCCCTCCACTTT. Encoded protein: CASSLQVPPSSPLHF.

This clonotype was seen a few times. The chain carries TRBV6-5 and TRBJ2-5; weak D call: TRBD1 (5 bases). Germline CDR1 and CDR2: MNHEY and SVGAGI. The V and J ends lost 6 bases and 4 bases respectively, with 15 bases between them. The CDR3 is 14 amino acids. The DNA for the CDR3 is TGTGCCAGCAGGGTCCAGGGAACCGGAGAGACCCAGTACTTC. Translating it yields CASRVQGTGETQYF.

This clonotype appeared many times. The chain has TRBV12-3 or TRBV12-4 and TRBJ1-1, with TRBD1 identical over 8 bases. Unmatched junction bases numbered 4, after V lost 6 bases and J lost 1 base. This CDR3 is 14 amino acids long. CDR3 sequence reads: CASRPQGANTEAFF. As DNA, the CDR3 is TGTGCCAGCAGGCCCCAGGGGGCGAACACTGAAGCTTTCTTT.

The chain uses TRBV6-5 and TRBJ1-6, with D perhaps matching TRBD1 (6 bases). V shed 0 bases and J shed 7 bases, with 13 bases lying between them. CDR1 and CDR2 from the germline V gene are MNHEY and SVGAGI. This CDR3 has 16 residues. This CDR3 reads CASSYSQRGANSPLHF. The CDR3 DNA is TGTGCCAGCAGTTACTCCCAACGGGGGGCGAATTCACCCCTCCACTTT.

The rearrangement joins TRBV29-1 to TRBJ1-2; D remains ambiguous. The V gene's germline CDR1 is SQVTM and CDR2 ANQGSEA. Between the trimmed V and J ends, which lost 4 bases and 2 bases, there was a span of 14 bases. CDR3 length: 14 residues. CDR3 sequence (DNA): TGCAGCGTTGGGAGACTGAATCAGAACTATGGCTACACCTTC. It is translated as CSVGRLNQNYGYTF.

Only one count was recorded for this clonotype. The V and J genes are TRBV2 and TRBJ2-7; 11 bases are a match to TRBD2. The CDR3 length is 19 residues. Trimming at V came to 2 bases and at J to 3 bases, leaving 15 bases not matched to a gene. CDR1 and CDR2 from the germline V gene are SNHLY and FYNNEI. The CDR3 region is CASSERASGGPFGVYEQYF. The CDR3 bases are TGTGCCAGCAGTGAAAGGGCTAGCGGGGGGCCCTTCGGCGTCTACGAGCAGTACTTC.

A few counts support this clonotype. This chain links TRBV12-3 or TRBV12-4 with TRBJ2-7; 11 nucleotides line up with TRBD1. The J segment lost 5 bases and the V segment lost 6 bases, leaving 6 bases of the junction unmatched. The CDR3 has 14 residues. In DNA form, the CDR3 reads TGTGCCAGCAGCACAGGACAGGGGGCGCACGAGCAGTACTTC. As protein: CASSTGQGAHEQYF.